The entry that follows covers one T cell receptor beta chain sequence. The sample originates from a study of blood T cell repertoires in COVID-19. Turning to the study itself: Specimens from acute and convalescent COVID-19 originated in the United States, Italy and Spain.

The authors' processing: Amplifying reference gene primers gave estimates of nucleated cell counts. Profiled with immunoSEQ multiplex PCR; TCRdb holds only in-frame clones, not every one. V, J and clone size are those of that table, while D and trimming were read from the DNA. The sample shows 200,000 to 250,000 clones, 80% to 90% of them seen only once. The specimen was peripheral blood. The receptor was isolated from a man in his 60s who had recovered from COVID-19.

CDR3 residues: CATSEFGIFTDTQYF. The CDR3 DNA reads as TGTGCCACCAGTGAGTTCGGGATTTTCACAGATACGCAGTATTTT. This chain connects TRBV24-1 to TRBJ2-3, with a possible D match to TRBD2 (5 bases). This CDR3 has 15 residues. The V gene's germline CDR1 is KGHDR and CDR2 SFDVKD. Between the trimmed V and J ends, which lost 4 bases and 2 bases, there was a span of 12 bases.